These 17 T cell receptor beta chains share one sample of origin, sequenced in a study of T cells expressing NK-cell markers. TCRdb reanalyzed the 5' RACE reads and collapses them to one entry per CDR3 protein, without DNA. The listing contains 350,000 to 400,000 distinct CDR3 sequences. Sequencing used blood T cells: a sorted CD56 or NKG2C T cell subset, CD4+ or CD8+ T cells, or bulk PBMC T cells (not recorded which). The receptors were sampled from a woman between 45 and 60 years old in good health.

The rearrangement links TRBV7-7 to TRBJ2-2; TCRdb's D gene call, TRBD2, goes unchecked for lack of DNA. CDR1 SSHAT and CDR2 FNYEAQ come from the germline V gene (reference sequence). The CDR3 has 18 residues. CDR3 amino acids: CASSPGLAGGRVTGELFF.

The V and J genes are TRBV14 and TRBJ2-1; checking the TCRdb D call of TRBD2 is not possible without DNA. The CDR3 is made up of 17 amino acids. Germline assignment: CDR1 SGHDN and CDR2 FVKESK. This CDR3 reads CASSLSAYGLARDEQFF. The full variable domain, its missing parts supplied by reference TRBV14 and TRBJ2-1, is EAGVTQFPSHSVIEKGQTVTLRCDPISGHDNLYWYRRVMGKEIKFLLHFVKESKQDESGMPNNRFLAERTGGTYSTLKVQPAELEDSGVYFCASSLSAYGLARDEQFFGPGTRLTVL.

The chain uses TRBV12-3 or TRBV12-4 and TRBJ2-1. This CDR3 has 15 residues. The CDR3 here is CASGVGKSSYNEQFF.

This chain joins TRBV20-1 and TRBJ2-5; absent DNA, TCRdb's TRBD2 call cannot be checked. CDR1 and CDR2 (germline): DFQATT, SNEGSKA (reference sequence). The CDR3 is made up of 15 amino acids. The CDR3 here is CSARDSRLAGKTQYF.

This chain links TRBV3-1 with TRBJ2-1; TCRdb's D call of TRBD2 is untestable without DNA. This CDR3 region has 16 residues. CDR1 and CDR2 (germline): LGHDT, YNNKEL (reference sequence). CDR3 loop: CASSNLLGQAYNEQFF.

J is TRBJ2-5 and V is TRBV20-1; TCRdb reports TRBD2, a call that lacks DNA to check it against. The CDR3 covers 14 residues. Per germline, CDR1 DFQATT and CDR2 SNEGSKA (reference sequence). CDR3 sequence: CSARDMRGQETQYF.

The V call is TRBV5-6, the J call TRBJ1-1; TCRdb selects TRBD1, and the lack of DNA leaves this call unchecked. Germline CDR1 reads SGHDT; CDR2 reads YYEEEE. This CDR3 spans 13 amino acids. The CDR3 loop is CASSFRGLGEAFF.

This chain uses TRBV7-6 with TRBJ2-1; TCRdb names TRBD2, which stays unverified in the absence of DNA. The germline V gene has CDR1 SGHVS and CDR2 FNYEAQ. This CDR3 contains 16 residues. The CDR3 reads CASIPFGGRWGNEQFF.

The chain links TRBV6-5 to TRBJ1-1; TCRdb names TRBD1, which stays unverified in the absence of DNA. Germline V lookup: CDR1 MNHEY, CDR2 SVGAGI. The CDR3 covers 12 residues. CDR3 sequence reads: CASRGQGGEAFF.

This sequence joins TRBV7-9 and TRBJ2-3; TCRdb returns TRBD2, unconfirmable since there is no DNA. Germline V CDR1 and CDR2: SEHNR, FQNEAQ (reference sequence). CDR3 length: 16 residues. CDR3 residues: CASSLKLAFGADTQYF.

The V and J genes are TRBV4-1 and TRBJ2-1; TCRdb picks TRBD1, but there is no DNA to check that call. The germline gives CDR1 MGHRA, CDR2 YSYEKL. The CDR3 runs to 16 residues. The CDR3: CASSQDLGGRYNEQFF.

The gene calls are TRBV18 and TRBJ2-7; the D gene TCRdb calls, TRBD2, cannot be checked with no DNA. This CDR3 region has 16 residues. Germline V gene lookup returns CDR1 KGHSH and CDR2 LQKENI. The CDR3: CASSRGLAGGPPEQYF.

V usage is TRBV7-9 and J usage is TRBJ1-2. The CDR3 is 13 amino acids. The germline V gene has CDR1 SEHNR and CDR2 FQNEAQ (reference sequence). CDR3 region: CASSLVPSYGYTF.

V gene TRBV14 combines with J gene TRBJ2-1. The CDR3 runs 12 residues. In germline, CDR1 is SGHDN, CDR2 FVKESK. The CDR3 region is CASSWGGDEQFF.

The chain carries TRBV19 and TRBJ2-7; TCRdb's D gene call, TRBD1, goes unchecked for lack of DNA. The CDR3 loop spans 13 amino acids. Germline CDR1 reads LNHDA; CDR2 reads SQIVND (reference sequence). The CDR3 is CASSGGTGDEQYF.

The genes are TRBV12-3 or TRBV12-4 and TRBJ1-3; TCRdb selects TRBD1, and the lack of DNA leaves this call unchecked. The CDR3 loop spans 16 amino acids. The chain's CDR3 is CASSFPLGPSGNTIYF.

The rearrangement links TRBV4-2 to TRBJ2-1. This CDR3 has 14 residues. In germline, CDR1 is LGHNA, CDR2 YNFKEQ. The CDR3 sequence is CASSQASSYNEQFF.